This is a list of T cell receptor beta chains from one sample in a study of T cell responses to AZD1222 COVID-19 vaccine. Generated by immunoSEQ multiplex PCR, the TCRdb table keeps only in-frame clones and is missing some. Among 95,000 to 150,000 clones listed, 88% were seen once. The sample here was peripheral blood, taken on day 0 of AZD1222 vaccination. The receptors were gathered from an adult in good health. Each CDR3 is given with its conserved first and last residue. The D gene is left open where the match is weak. For some rows the clone size is stated as once, few or many, or as a class when expanded; others skip it.

J gene: TRBJ1-1; V gene: TRBV5-1; clone size: .; D gene: .; CDR3 protein: CASSLLGGVTEAFF; CDR3 DNA: TGCGCCAGCAGCTTGTTGGGGGGAGTCACTGAAGCTTTCTTT
J gene: TRBJ1-2; V gene: TRBV9; clone size: once; D gene: .; CDR3 protein: CASSSTSTGTAVPRF; CDR3 DNA: TGTGCCAGCAGCTCCACTTCTACCGGGACGGCAGTCCCTCGCTTC
J gene: TRBJ1-2; V gene: TRBV7-9; clone size: .; D gene: .; CDR3 protein: CASSLREITPNYGYTF; CDR3 DNA: TGTGCCAGCAGCTTAAGGGAAATCACTCCTAACTATGGCTACACCTTC
J gene: TRBJ1-2; V gene: TRBV5-5; clone size: .; D gene: .; CDR3 protein: CASSLRVTGVNYGYTF; CDR3 DNA: TGTGCCAGCAGCTTGAGAGTAACCGGAGTCAACTATGGCTACACCTTC
J gene: TRBJ1-1; V gene: TRBV18; clone size: few; D gene: .; CDR3 protein: CASSFLQGYEAFF; CDR3 DNA: TGTGCCAGCTCCTTCCTTCAAGGGTACGAAGCTTTCTTT
J gene: TRBJ1-3; V gene: TRBV5-1; clone size: .; D gene: TRBD1; CDR3 protein: CASSLGTGGNTIYF; CDR3 DNA: TGCGCCAGCAGCTTGGGGACAGGGGGAAACACCATATATTTT
J gene: TRBJ1-2; V gene: TRBV27; clone size: .; D gene: .; CDR3 protein: CASSSRQLYGYTF; CDR3 DNA: TGTGCCAGCAGCTCTAGACAGCTCTATGGCTACACCTTC
J gene: TRBJ1-2; V gene: TRBV6-6; clone size: .; D gene: .; CDR3 protein: CASSRSSFWAGTF; CDR3 DNA: TGTGCCAGCAGTCGATCCTCATTCTGGGCGGGCACCTTC
J gene: TRBJ2-7; V gene: TRBV5-4; clone size: .; D gene: .; CDR3 protein: CASSFLTTGEQYF; CDR3 DNA: TGTGCCAGCAGCTTTTTAACGACGGGAGAGCAGTACTTC
J gene: TRBJ2-3; V gene: TRBV10-2; clone size: .; D gene: TRBD1; CDR3 protein: CASSRGPDTQYF; CDR3 DNA: TGCGCCAGCAGTAGGGGGCCAGATACGCAGTATTTT
J gene: TRBJ2-7; V gene: TRBV4-2; clone size: .; D gene: TRBD2; CDR3 protein: CASSQAPPSGGPTYEQYF; CDR3 DNA: TGTGCCAGCAGCCAAGCTCCCCCTAGCGGGGGCCCCACCTACGAGCAGTACTTC